These 20 T cell receptor beta chains originate from one sample sequenced in a study of PD-1 blockade in classical Hodgkin lymphoma. Produced via immunoSEQ multiplex PCR; TCRdb's table is partial and in-frame only. The table records tens of thousands of clones, around 80% of them present only once. Time point: cycle 4 day 1 (C4D1), after 6 weeks of nivolumab. All patients experienced relapse after autologous stem cell transplantation, and brentuximab vedotin exposure was variable. Thawed PBMCs were the source of CD4+ T cells, purified by magnetic negative selection. Source: CD4+ T cells from blood, taken before the fourth cycle of nivolumab. These TCRs come from a human donor with classical Hodgkin lymphoma.

The CDR3 loop is CASSVELAGFETQYF. The CDR3 region has the DNA TGTGCCAGCAGCGTAGAACTAGCCGGATTTGAGACCCAGTACTTC. The chain is built from TRBV9 and TRBJ2-5; a possible D gene is TRBD2 (6 bases). Trimming stripped 0 bases from V and 5 bases from J, with 14 bases between. CDR1 is SGDLS, CDR2 YYNGEE, per germline. The CDR3 covers 15 residues.

The J gene is TRBJ2-1, the V gene TRBV18; TRBD2 matches 13 bases. There are 15 residues in the CDR3. Trimming at V came to 6 bases and at J to 5 bases, leaving 4 bases not matched to a gene. CDR1 and CDR2 (germline): KGHSH, LQKENI. CDR3 bases: TGTGCCAGCTCGCGCGGACTAGCGGGGGACAATGAGCAGTTCTTC. Its protein is CASSRGLAGDNEQFF. The full variable domain, rest sourced from reference TRBV18 and TRBJ2-1, is NAGVMQNPRHLVRRRGQEARLRCSPMKGHSHVYWYRQLPEEGLKFMVYLQKENIIDESGMPKERFSAEFPKEGPSILRIQQVVRGDSAAYFCASSRGLAGDNEQFFGPGTRLTVL.

This rearrangement joins TRBV28 to TRBJ1-1; TRBD1 aligns across 9 bases. The CDR3 covers 16 residues. With V trimmed by 2 bases and J by 1 base, 5 bases remained unmatched. From germline, CDR1 is MDHEN and CDR2 SYDVKM. CDR3 DNA sequence: TGTGCCAGCAGTTTAGGGACAGGGTACGGGAACACTGAAGCTTTCTTT. It codes for CASSLGTGYGNTEAFF.

This chain uses TRBV5-1 with TRBJ1-2; D gene ambiguous. Trimming shortened V by 0 bases and J by 4 bases, and 13 bases separated the two germline ends. Germline assignment: CDR1 SGHRS and CDR2 YFSETQ. The CDR3 runs 15 residues. The CDR3 sequence is CASSLAATIGYGYTF. The DNA for the CDR3 is TGCGCCAGCAGCTTGGCGGCCACAATCGGCTATGGCTACACCTTC.

The chain carries TRBV6-5 and TRBJ1-1, with TRBD1 as a possible D gene (5 bases). There are 15 residues in the CDR3. Trimming left V 8 bases short and J 6 bases short, with 22 bases between. The germline V gene encodes CDR1 MNHEY and CDR2 SVGAGI. This CDR3 reads CASAPQGSRESEAFF. The CDR3 bases are TGTGCCAGCGCACCCCAGGGTTCGCGGGAATCTGAAGCTTTCTTT.

V is TRBV29-1 and J is TRBJ2-5; D unclear. Germline V gene lookup returns CDR1 SQVTM and CDR2 ANQGSEA. The CDR3 sequence is 12 residues long. Trimming left V 6 bases short and J 2 bases short, with 10 bases between. The DNA for the CDR3 is TGCAGCGTGGGGAAAACACAAGAGACCCAGTACTTC. Amino acid sequence: CSVGKTQETQYF.

The chain combines TRBV27 with TRBJ2-7; D remains unclear. Trimming left V 6 bases short and J 1 base short, with 13 bases between. CDR1 MNHEY and CDR2 SMNVEV come from the germline V gene (reference sequence). The CDR3 consists of 14 residues. The CDR3 region has the DNA TGTGCCAGCAGGTTAGGCCTAGGTTCCTACGAGCAGTACTTC. Translated, it gives CASRLGLGSYEQYF.

V gene TRBV7-9 combines with J gene TRBJ1-5; unclear D gene. The germline gives CDR1 SEHNR, CDR2 FQNEAQ (reference sequence). Trimming stripped 5 bases from V and 1 base from J, with 6 bases between. This CDR3 region has 13 residues. CDR3: CASSTDSNQPQHF. CDR3 nucleotide sequence: TGTGCCAGCAGCACAGACAGCAATCAGCCCCAGCATTTT. The whole variable domain, filled in from reference TRBV7-9 and TRBJ1-5, reads DTGVSQNPRHKITKRGQNVTFRCDPISEHNRLYWYRQTLGQGPEFLTYFQNEAQLEKSRLLSDRFSAERPKGSFSTLEIQRTEQGDSAMYLCASSTDSNQPQHFGDGTRLSIL.

The chain has TRBV27 and TRBJ2-5; 10 nucleotides align to TRBD2. The CDR3 has 15 residues. V lost 5 bases to trimming and J lost 3 bases; unmatched junction nucleotides: 6. Germline V CDR1 and CDR2: MNHEY, SMNVEV (reference sequence). DNA of the CDR3: TGTGCCAGCAGTACTTGGACTAGCGGTAAAGAGACCCAGTACTTC. Translation: CASSTWTSGKETQYF.

V and J are TRBV2 and TRBJ1-1; a weak D match, TRBD1 (5 bases). Trimming stripped 6 bases from V and 5 bases from J, with 13 bases between. The CDR3 consists of 13 residues. In germline, CDR1 is SNHLY, CDR2 FYNNEI. The CDR3 loop reads CASSYQGGTEAFF. The CDR3 nucleotides are TGTGCCAGCAGCTATCAGGGCGGGACTGAAGCTTTCTTT.

The rearrangement joins TRBV5-1 to TRBJ2-3; 8 nucleotides match TRBD2. Germline trimming cut 0 bases from V and 7 bases from J; bases unmatched to any gene: 10. This CDR3 spans 16 amino acids. CDR1 is SGHRS and CDR2 is YFSETQ in the germline V gene. CDR3: CASSLGRLAGTNTQYF. The CDR3 nucleotides are TGCGCCAGCAGCTTGGGTCGGCTAGCGGGCACTAATACGCAGTATTTT.

This chain uses TRBV7-3 with TRBJ1-4, with D hard to call. Germline CDR1 is SGHTA and CDR2 is FQGTGA. This CDR3 has 13 residues. Trimming pared 8 bases from V and 5 bases from J, leaving 12 bases between. The CDR3 nucleotides read TGTGCCAGCGCGGCCAGCGAAAATGAAAAACTGTTTTTT. Protein: CASAASENEKLFF.

CDR3 amino acids: CAWGGGNQPQHF. CDR3 DNA sequence: TGTGCCTGGGGCGGGGGGAATCAGCCCCAGCATTTT. The rearrangement joins TRBV30 to TRBJ1-5; weak D call: TRBD1 (5 bases). CDR1 GTSNPN and CDR2 SVGIG come from the germline V gene (reference sequence). This CDR3 comprises 12 residues. With 5 bases removed from V and 4 bases from J, the gap between germline ends came to 9 bases. Full variable domain (outside the CDR3, taken from reference TRBV30 and TRBJ1-5): SQTIHQWPATLVQPVGSPLSLECTVEGTSNPNLYWYRQAAGRGLQLLFYSVGIGQISSEVPQNLSASRPQDRQFILSSKKLLLSDSGFYLCAWGGGNQPQHFGDGTRLSIL.

The count of this clone is one. For the CDR3, the DNA is TGTGCCAGCAGCGCCCGGGGCACCGCGTACCAAGAGACCCAGTACTTC. Translated: CASSARGTAYQETQYF. V usage is TRBV7-9 and J usage is TRBJ2-5; D tentatively fits TRBD1 or TRBD2 (5 bases each). Trimming removed 5 bases from V and 0 bases from J, with 16 bases in between. Germline CDR1 SEHNR, CDR2 FQNEAQ (reference sequence). There are 16 residues in the CDR3.

The V and J genes are TRBV10-1 and TRBJ2-3; D gene ambiguous. This CDR3 region has 13 residues. In germline, CDR1 is WNHNN, CDR2 SYGVQD (reference sequence). The V end lost 2 bases, the J end lost 3 bases, and 6 bases lay between the germline ends. CDR3 sequence reads: CASSELGTDTQYF. CDR3 nucleotides: TGCGCCAGCAGTGAGCTGGGGACAGATACGCAGTATTTT.

A single count supports this clone. The chain is built from TRBV20-1 and TRBJ2-7; D gene unclear. V was shortened by 1 base and J by 7 bases, with 8 bases between the two germline ends. CDR3 length equals 11 residues. Germline CDR1 and CDR2: DFQATT and SNEGSKA (reference sequence). The CDR3 DNA reads TGCAGTGCTAGAGCGTCCAGAGAGCAGTACTTC. Translation gives CSARASREQYF.

This rearrangement joins TRBV7-9 to TRBJ1-1; TRBD1 agrees at 7 bases. The V gene's germline CDR1 is SEHNR and CDR2 FQNEAQ (reference sequence). The CDR3 is 15 amino acids. The J segment lost 3 bases and the V segment lost 3 bases, leaving 7 bases of the junction unmatched. The CDR3 region has the DNA TGTGCCAGCAGCTTCGACAGGGTGGGCGACACTGAAGCTTTCTTT. It translates to CASSFDRVGDTEAFF.

The chain joins TRBV5-1 to TRBJ2-5, with 8 bases lining up with TRBD1. The CDR3 is 14 residues long. Germline V lookup: CDR1 SGHRS, CDR2 YFSETQ. Germline trimming cut 1 base from V and 5 bases from J; bases unmatched to any gene: 4. CDR3 protein: CASSLQGARETQYF. As DNA, the CDR3 is TGCGCCAGCAGCTTGCAGGGGGCAAGGGAGACCCAGTACTTC.

The chain couples TRBV7-2 to TRBJ2-2, with TRBD2 identical over 14 bases. Germline V CDR1 and CDR2: SGHTA, FQGNSA. This CDR3 spans 15 amino acids. V shed 8 bases and J 7 bases; nucleotides not matched to a gene: 6. As DNA, the CDR3 is TGTGCCAGCCTGACTAGCGGGGGGGCCATCGGGGAGCTGTTTTTT. Encoded protein: CASLTSGGAIGELFF.

This chain links TRBV6-5 with TRBJ2-2; TRBD2 agrees at 11 bases. The CDR3 extends over 15 amino acids. Germline CDR1 and CDR2: MNHEY and SVGAGI. The V and J ends lost 6 bases and 4 bases, in that order; junction bases with no gene match: 4. CDR3 DNA sequence: TGTGCCAGCAGGGCCCTAGCGGGGGGCACCGGGGAGCTGTTTTTT. Protein product: CASRALAGGTGELFF.